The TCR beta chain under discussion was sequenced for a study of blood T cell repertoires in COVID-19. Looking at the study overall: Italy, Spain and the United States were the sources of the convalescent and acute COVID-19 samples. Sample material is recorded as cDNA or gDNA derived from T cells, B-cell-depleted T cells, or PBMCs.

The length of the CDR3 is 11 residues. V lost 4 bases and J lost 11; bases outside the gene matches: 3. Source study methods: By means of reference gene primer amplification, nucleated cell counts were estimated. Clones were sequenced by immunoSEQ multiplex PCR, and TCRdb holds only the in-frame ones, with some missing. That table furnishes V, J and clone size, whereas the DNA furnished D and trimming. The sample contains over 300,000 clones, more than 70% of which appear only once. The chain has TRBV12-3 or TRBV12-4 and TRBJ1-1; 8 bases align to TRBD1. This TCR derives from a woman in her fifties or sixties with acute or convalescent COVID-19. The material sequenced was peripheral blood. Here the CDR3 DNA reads TGTGCCAGCAGTTCCCAGGGGGCGGCTTTCTTT. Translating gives CASSSQGAAFF.